The following is a TCR beta chain sequence with its context. As yet, its antigen is unknown. The data stem from a study of cytomegalovirus exposure and HLA in healthy donors. The overall study: From 150 million to 200 million T cells, an earlier analysis saw 120 million or so unique TCR beta sequences. Study-wide points: Fewer N-insertions than the roughly 670-donor mean were reportedly shown by an Asian-associated ancestry cluster in a later analysis.

CDR1 and CDR2 (germline): SGHRS, YFSETQ. With V trimmed by 0 bases and J by 3 bases, 3 bases remained unmatched. The CDR3 sequence is 14 residues long. The PCR made use of 60 Vbeta and 13 Jbeta primers. Some clones are missing from TCRdb's copy, which holds only in-frame ones; the method was immunoSEQ multiplex PCR. The data show under 150,000 clones, with 60% to 80% seen just once and about 5.3% held by the top ten. Sequencing used PBMCs. This sequence joins TRBV5-1 and TRBJ2-7; 7 bases are shared with TRBD2. This sequence was found in a woman in her fifties or sixties in good health and CMV-seronegative. The CDR3 coding sequence is TGCGCCAGCAGCTTGGGGGGGGGACTCTACGAGCAGTACTTC. This gives the protein CASSLGGGLYEQYF.